Included here is one TCR beta chain sequence, with context. Authors' data handling: Nucleated cell counts were estimated from reference gene primer amplification. Measured with immunoSEQ multiplex PCR; TCRdb has only the in-frame clones, and not every one. The D gene and trimming were derived from the DNA, and the V and J assignments and clone size from that table. Of approximately 330,000 clones listed, 87% are singletons. This specimen comes from a study of blood T cell repertoires in COVID-19. In the study overall: Sample material is recorded as cDNA or gDNA derived from T cells, B-cell-depleted T cells, or PBMCs.

V was pared by 3 bases and J by 4 bases, with 10 bases between. CDR3 size: 13 residues. Germline V lookup: CDR1 SGHDT, CDR2 YYEEEE. V gene TRBV5-6 combines with J gene TRBJ1-1, with unresolved D. Sequenced material: peripheral blood. This receptor was identified in a young man with COVID-19, enrolled during active disease. For the CDR3, the DNA is TGTGCCAGCAGCTCTACAGAGACCACTGAAGCTTTCTTT. Protein sequence: CASSSTETTEAFF. Using reference TRBV5-6 and TRBJ1-1 for the parts outside the CDR3, the full variable domain is DAGVTQSPTHLIKTRGQQVTLRCSPKSGHDTVSWYQQALGQGPQFIFQYYEEEERQRGNFPDRFSGHQFPNYSSELNVNALLLGDSALYLCASSSTETTEAFFGQGTRLTVV.